A single sample is the source of the 25 T cell receptor beta chains below, sequenced in a study of vaccination effects on CD4 cells after COVID-19. These receptors' targets are unknown. Antigen-specific CD4+ T cell clonotypes were called by their expansion after viral peptide-pool culture in ViraFEST. CD4+ T cell isolation took place after 10 days of culture. Either the mRNA-1273 or the BNT162b2 vaccine was given to participants as two doses. Libraries were prepared by immunoSEQ multiplex PCR; TCRdb keeps only in-frame clonotypes and omits some of them. The table has some 29,000 clones, roughly 74% seen once; the top ten hold 15% to 20%. Here the sequenced sample was CD4+ T cells from PBMCs cultured with HCoV-OC43 spike peptides, taken after COVID-19 vaccination. Stated subset: HCoV-OC43 spike overlapping peptide pool stimulation. The source of these receptors is a human donor who received a COVID-19 vaccine.

The chain employs TRBV3-1 (or the pseudogene TRBV3-2) and TRBJ2-5; 12 bases are shared with TRBD2. This CDR3 region has 14 residues. CDR1 is LGHDT and CDR2 is YNNKEL in the germline V gene (reference sequence). Germline trimming cut 4 bases from V and 4 bases from J; bases unmatched to any gene: 1. In nucleotides, the CDR3 is TGTGCCAGCAGCCGGGGACTAGCGGGAGAGACCCAGTACTTC. It yields the protein CASSRGLAGETQYF.

The chain is built from TRBV25-1 and TRBJ2-3, with 10 positions matching TRBD2. The CDR3 contains 18 residues. From germline, CDR1 is MGHDK and CDR2 SYGVNS. Losses at the gene ends were 3 bases for V and 4 bases for J; bases not matched to a gene: 13. DNA for the CDR3: TGTGCCAGCAGTGAGCTGGGAAGAGCGGGAGGGCCGTCAGATACGCAGTATTTT. Its protein is CASSELGRAGGPSDTQYF. The full variable domain, in which reference TRBV25-1 and TRBJ2-3 provide the parts outside the CDR3, is EADIYQTPRYLVIGTGKKITLECSQTMGHDKMYWYQQDPGMELHLIHYSYGVNSTEKGDLSSESTVSRIRTEHFPLTLESARPSHTSQYLCASSELGRAGGPSDTQYFGPGTRLTVL.

The rearrangement links TRBV5-4 to TRBJ1-2; no firm D call. Between the trimmed V and J ends, which lost 1 base and 4 bases, there was a span of 11 bases. This CDR3 contains 14 residues. The V gene's germline CDR1 is SGHNT and CDR2 YYREEE (reference sequence). CDR3 nucleotides: TGTGCCAGCAGCTTGTCTTGGGGTTTCTATGGCTACACCTTC. This translates into CASSLSWGFYGYTF.

The chain is built from TRBV13 and TRBJ2-3; TRBD1 is a possible D gene (6 bases). Trimming took 4 bases from V and 4 from J, leaving 18 bases between them. The CDR3 has 16 amino acids. Germline V CDR1 and CDR2: PRHDT, FYEKMQ (reference sequence). The chain's CDR3 is CASSSHRVSRADTQYF. The CDR3 bases are TGTGCCAGCAGCTCCCACAGGGTGTCAAGGGCAGATACGCAGTATTTT.

This chain links TRBV7-7 with TRBJ2-5; D is perhaps TRBD1 or TRBD2 (6 bases each). The ends were cut back, 4 bases at V and 3 bases at J, with 12 bases in the middle. The CDR3 consists of 14 residues. Germline CDR1 is SSHAT and CDR2 is FNYEAQ (reference sequence). CDR3 DNA: TGTGCCAGCAGCTCGGGGGCAGGGAAAGAGACCCAGTACTTC. It translates to CASSSGAGKETQYF.

V is TRBV11-2 and J is TRBJ2-2; TRBD2 is a possible D gene (5 bases). In germline, CDR1 is SGHAT, CDR2 FQNNGV. The CDR3 has 13 amino acids. Trimming removed 8 bases at V and 4 bases at J, with 11 bases between. The CDR3 reads CASGLGLTGELFF. CDR3 DNA: TGTGCCAGCGGGCTAGGACTCACCGGGGAGCTGTTTTTT.

The V call is TRBV7-9, the J call TRBJ2-3; 8 nucleotides line up with TRBD2. From germline, CDR1 is SEHNR and CDR2 FQNEAQ (reference sequence). J gave up 2 bases and V 7 bases, and 8 bases lay outside the gene matches. The CDR3 has 15 residues. As DNA, the CDR3 is TGTGCCAGCACCCTGCAAGCGGGAGACACAGATACGCAGTATTTT. This codes for CASTLQAGDTDTQYF. Combining the CDR3 with reference TRBV7-9 and TRBJ2-3 gives the whole variable domain DTGVSQNPRHKITKRGQNVTFRCDPISEHNRLYWYRQTLGQGPEFLTYFQNEAQLEKSRLLSDRFSAERPKGSFSTLEIQRTEQGDSAMYLCASTLQAGDTDTQYFGPGTRLTVL.

The CDR3 DNA follows: TGTGCCAGCAGCTCCTTAGATACGCAGTATTTT. It encodes CASSSLDTQYF. V gene TRBV7-9 combines with J gene TRBJ2-3; no clear D. This CDR3 is 11 amino acids long. Trimming pared 4 bases from V and 5 bases from J, leaving 4 bases between. Germline loops: CDR1 SEHNR, CDR2 FQNEAQ (reference sequence).

The J gene is TRBJ2-2, the V gene TRBV25-1; TRBD1 is a possible D gene (6 bases). Trimming cost V 8 bases and J 4 bases, with 14 bases left between them. Germline V gene sequence: CDR1 MGHDK, CDR2 SYGVNS. This CDR3 has 14 amino acids. The CDR3, as DNA: TGTGCCAGCCGACGGGACACTTTCACCGGGGAGCTGTTTTTT. Protein sequence: CASRRDTFTGELFF.

CDR3 nucleotide sequence: TGCGCCAGCAGCCAAGGCGGTTTAGCGGGGTTCCAAGAGACCCAGTACTTC. It translates to CASSQGGLAGFQETQYF. This chain uses TRBV4-1 with TRBJ2-5; TRBD2 matches 8 bases. V lost 1 base, J lost 1 base, and 8 bases stayed unmatched. CDR3 length: 17 amino acids. From germline, CDR1 is MGHRA and CDR2 YSYEKL.

The rearrangement joins TRBV5-1 to TRBJ1-1, with D tentatively TRBD1 (5 bases). Between the trimmed V and J ends, which lost 2 bases and 3 bases, there was a span of 8 bases. CDR1 and CDR2 from the germline V gene are SGHRS and YFSETQ. The CDR3 runs 13 residues. The chain's CDR3 is CASSFQGDTEAFF. Here the CDR3 DNA reads TGCGCCAGCAGCTTCCAGGGAGACACTGAAGCTTTCTTT.

The V gene is TRBV5-1, the J gene TRBJ2-1, with D possibly TRBD1 on 6 matching bases. V was shortened by 2 bases and J by 0 bases, with 12 bases between the two germline ends. Germline V gene sequence: CDR1 SGHRS, CDR2 YFSETQ. This CDR3 is 16 amino acids long. CDR3 amino acids: CASSLTIQGSYNEQFF. In DNA, the CDR3 is TGCGCCAGCAGCTTAACGATACAGGGCTCCTACAATGAGCAGTTCTTC.

This chain connects TRBV29-1 to TRBJ2-7, with 7 bases matching TRBD1. The CDR3 runs 13 residues. Germline lookup yields CDR1 SQVTM and CDR2 ANQGSEA. V lost 6 bases and J lost 3; bases outside the gene matches: 8. CDR3 sequence reads: CSVKDRVVYEQYF. The CDR3 nucleotides are TGCAGCGTAAAAGACAGGGTAGTCTACGAGCAGTACTTC.

The chain has TRBV6-1 and TRBJ2-7; 9 bases match TRBD2. Germline CDR1 MNHNS, CDR2 SASEGT. The CDR3 length is 15 residues. Germline trimming cut 2 bases from V and 0 bases from J; bases unmatched to any gene: 2. CDR3 loop: CASSELAGSSYEQYF. The CDR3 DNA reads TGTGCCAGCAGTGAACTAGCGGGGAGCTCCTACGAGCAGTACTTC.

The chain carries TRBV5-4 and TRBJ1-2; TRBD1 agrees at 8 bases. The CDR3 consists of 13 residues. The junction had 4 bases not matched to a gene; V was cut back by 5 bases and J by 4 bases. Germline values: CDR1 SGHNT, CDR2 YYREEE (reference sequence). Here the CDR3 reads CASSSDRGYGYTF. The CDR3 nucleotides are TGTGCCAGCAGTTCTGACAGGGGCTATGGCTACACCTTC.

The J gene is TRBJ2-7, the V gene TRBV15; TRBD1 is a possible D gene (6 bases). The germline CDR1 and CDR2 sequences are LNHNV and YYDKDF (reference sequence). This CDR3 is 15 amino acids long. V gave up 3 bases and J gave up 2 bases, with 14 bases separating them. Here the CDR3 reads CATSRDLRGTYEQYF. CDR3 bases: TGTGCCACCAGCAGGGATCTCAGGGGAACCTACGAGCAGTACTTC.

This chain uses TRBV5-1 with TRBJ1-2; 9 bases fit TRBD1. The V and J ends lost 4 bases and 2 bases, in that order; junction bases with no gene match: 9. Germline values: CDR1 SGHRS, CDR2 YFSETQ. This CDR3 spans 16 amino acids. The CDR3 DNA is TGCGCCAGCAGCCAACAATCCGGGACAGGGAACTATGGCTACACCTTC. It codes for CASSQQSGTGNYGYTF.

The chain joins TRBV29-1 to TRBJ1-2; TRBD1 is a possible D gene (6 bases). The V end lost 3 bases, the J end lost 5 bases, and 10 bases lay between the germline ends. CDR3 length: 12 amino acids. Per germline, CDR1 SQVTM and CDR2 ANQGSEA. The CDR3 DNA is TGCAGCGTTGACGGGGGGCTATATGGCTACACCTTC. As protein: CSVDGGLYGYTF. Based on the CDR3 plus reference TRBV29-1 and TRBJ1-2, the full variable domain is SAVISQKPSRDICQRGTSLTIQCQVDSQVTMMFWYRQQPGQSLTLIATANQGSEATYESGFVIDKFPISRPNLTFSTLTVSNMSPEDSSIYLCSVDGGLYGYTFGSGTRLTVV.

This clone was seen a handful of times. The genes are TRBV15 and TRBJ2-1; 9 bases line up with TRBD2. V was pared by 1 base and J by 7 bases, with 14 bases of the junction left unmatched. The CDR3 runs to 18 residues. Germline V CDR1 and CDR2: LNHNV, YYDKDF (reference sequence). CDR3 sequence: CATSRGGVPSGKGNEQFF. For the CDR3, the DNA is TGTGCCACCAGCAGAGGCGGGGTCCCTAGCGGGAAAGGGAATGAGCAGTTCTTC.

The chain is built from TRBV30 and TRBJ2-5; 12 bases agree with TRBD1. The germline V gene has CDR1 GTSNPN and CDR2 SVGIG (reference sequence). The junction had 3 bases not matched to a gene; V was cut back by 8 bases and J by 5 bases. CDR3 length equals 12 residues. DNA of the CDR3: TGTGCCGGGACAGGGGGCGGGGAGACCCAGTACTTC. Its protein is CAGTGGGETQYF. The whole variable domain, filled in from reference TRBV30 and TRBJ2-5, reads SQTIHQWPATLVQPVGSPLSLECTVEGTSNPNLYWYRQAAGRGLQLLFYSVGIGQISSEVPQNLSASRPQDRQFILSSKKLLLSDSGFYLCAGTGGGETQYFGPGTRLLVL.

The chain couples TRBV6-5 to TRBJ1-2; 10 bases fit TRBD1. V was pared by 6 bases and J by 4 bases, with 8 bases of the junction left unmatched. This CDR3 is built from 15 residues. The germline CDR1 and CDR2 sequences are MNHEY and SVGAGI. As DNA, the CDR3 is TGTGCCAGCAGGGGACAGGGGATTGGTAGCTATGGCTACACCTTC. This gives the protein CASRGQGIGSYGYTF.

This chain uses TRBV12-5 with TRBJ1-5, with D unresolved. This CDR3 comprises 12 residues. V lost 1 base to trimming and J lost 5 bases, with 3 bases between them. Germline loops: CDR1 LGHNT, CDR2 FRNRAP. The CDR3 is CASGLGYQPQHF. The CDR3 coding sequence is TGTGCTAGTGGTTTGGGATATCAGCCCCAGCATTTT.

This clone showed up just a few times. The chain has TRBV10-2 and TRBJ1-5, with a possible D match to TRBD1 (5 bases). V lost 8 bases to trimming and J lost 7 bases, with 15 bases between them. CDR3 length: 13 amino acids. In germline, CDR1 is WSHSY, CDR2 SAAADI. The CDR3 DNA is TGCGCCAGCTCCCTTGAACGGGGCCAGCCCCAGCATTTT. Amino acids: CASSLERGQPQHF.

V is TRBV5-1 and J is TRBJ2-7; D gene unclear. V lost 4 bases and J 3 bases, leaving 17 bases between the germline ends. This CDR3 region has 15 residues. Per the germline V gene, CDR1 is SGHRS and CDR2 is YFSETQ. CDR3 residues: CASSEDGSDVYEQYF. The DNA of the CDR3 is TGCGCCAGCAGCGAGGACGGTTCCGACGTCTACGAGCAGTACTTC.

The V call is TRBV4-1, the J call TRBJ2-2, with D unresolved. This CDR3 comprises 16 residues. Germline CDR1 is MGHRA and CDR2 is YSYEKL. The V end was cut by 3 bases, the J end by 10 bases, with 21 bases between. As DNA, the CDR3 is TGCGCCAGCAGCCATGACGGGTTTTTTGGTCCGGCGGAGCTGTTTTTT. Translating it yields CASSHDGFFGPAELFF.